This T cell receptor (beta chain) came from a study of blood T cell repertoires in COVID-19. This CDR3 spans 14 amino acids. The ends lost 1 base at V and 1 base at J; junction bases unmatched: 1. From germline, CDR1 is SGHKS and CDR2 YYEKEE (reference sequence). The sample holds a few counts of this clone. Original data processing: Reference gene primer amplification gave estimated nucleated cell counts. Repertoires were generated with immunoSEQ multiplex PCR, while TCRdb's copy carries only in-frame clones and drops some. V, J and clone size derive from that table, while D and trimming were established from the DNA sequence. Here the sample spans over 75,000 clones, roughly four fifths being singletons.

The chain uses TRBV5-5 and TRBJ1-1, with 7 positions matching TRBD1. The sequenced material came from peripheral blood. The source is a woman older than 75 with acute or convalescent COVID-19. Here the CDR3 reads CASSLPGGNTEAFF. In DNA, the CDR3 is TGTGCCAGCAGCTTGCCAGGGGGGAACACTGAAGCTTTCTTT.